This T cell receptor (beta chain) was identified in a study of human T cells and chemical hapten exposure. Unique molecular identifiers were attached to individual cDNA molecules within the library. Per the original methods: A per-sample median of roughly 96,000 TCRs was observed, with a range of roughly 23,224 to 700,000. TCRdb called the RACE reads again in MiXCR, with one record for every CDR3 protein. These V and J calls rely on TCRdb rather than the paper's analysis. The sample has approximately 81,000 distinct CDR3 sequences, 8.6% seen once. V was pared by 5 bases and J by 4 bases, with 14 bases between. Germline V CDR1 and CDR2: KGHSH, LQKENI. The CDR3 consists of 15 residues. The time point here: healthy volunteer bleed at 6 weeks. The authors' total RNA extraction used unfractionated whole blood.

Sequencing input: whole blood. This TCR came from a male donor in good health. Some clones in this sample may be carry-over from other donors' samples. V is TRBV18 and J is TRBJ1-4; D call uncertain. CDR3 residues: CASSSSTILNEKLFF. In DNA form, the CDR3 reads TGTGCCAGCTCATCCAGTACAATCCTTAATGAAAAACTGTTTTTT.